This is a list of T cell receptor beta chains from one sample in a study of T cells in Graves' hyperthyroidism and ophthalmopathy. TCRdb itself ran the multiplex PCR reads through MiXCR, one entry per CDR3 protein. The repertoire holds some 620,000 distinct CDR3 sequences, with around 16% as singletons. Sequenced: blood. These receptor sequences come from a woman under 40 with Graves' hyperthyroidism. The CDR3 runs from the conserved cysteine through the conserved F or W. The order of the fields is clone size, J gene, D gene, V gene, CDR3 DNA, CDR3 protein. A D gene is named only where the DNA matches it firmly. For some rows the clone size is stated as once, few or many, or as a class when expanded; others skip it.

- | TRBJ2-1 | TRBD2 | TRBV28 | TGTGCCAGCAGTATCCTTTTAGCGGGAGCCTACAATGAGCAGTTCTTC | CASSILLAGAYNEQFF
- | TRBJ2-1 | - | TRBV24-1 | TGTGCCACCGGGGCCCCCGCGGAGGATGAGCAGTTCTTC | CATGAPAEDEQFF
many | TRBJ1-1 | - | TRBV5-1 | TGCGCCAGCAGCTTTGGAGGCTCGGGTCTAAACACTGAAGCTTTCTTT | CASSFGGSGLNTEAFF
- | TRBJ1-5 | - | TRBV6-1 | TGTGCCAGCAGTGAAGCGGTCGGGCCCCAGCATTTT | CASSEAVGPQHF
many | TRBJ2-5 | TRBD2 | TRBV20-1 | TGCAGTGCTGGTGCAGTGGGGAGGGCCCCAGAGACCCAGTACTTC | CSAGAVGRAPETQYF
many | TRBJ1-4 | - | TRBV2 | TGTGCCAGCAGTGAAGAAGCGGGGTCGGCTGAAAAACTGTTTTTT | CASSEEAGSAEKLFF
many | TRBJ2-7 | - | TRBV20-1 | TGCAGTGCTAGAGTAGTGGGGGAGACGTACTACGAGCAGTACTTC | CSARVVGETYYEQYF
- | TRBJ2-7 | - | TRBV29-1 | TGCAGCGTTGATCCGGGGGATTACGAGCAGTACTTC | CSVDPGDYEQYF
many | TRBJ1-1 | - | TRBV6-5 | TGTGCCAGCAGTTACTCTACATGGCCAGTCCGTGACACTGAAGCTTTCTTT | CASSYSTWPVRDTEAFF
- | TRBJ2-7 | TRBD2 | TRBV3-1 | TGTGCCAGCAGCGATAAAGGAGCTAGCGGCTCCTACGAGCAGTACTTC | CASSDKGASGSYEQYF
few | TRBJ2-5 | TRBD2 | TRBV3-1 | TGTGCCAGCAGCCAAGGTAGCGGGAGGGCGCCGGAGACCCAGTACTTC | CASSQGSGRAPETQYF
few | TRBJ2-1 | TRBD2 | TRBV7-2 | TGTGCCAGCAGCTCAATCTGGACTAGCAGGTACAATGAGCAGTTCTTC | CASSSIWTSRYNEQFF
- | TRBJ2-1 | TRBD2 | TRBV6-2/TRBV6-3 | TGTGCCAGCAGTCCTATCGCGGGAGGGCCGACCCCCTACAATGAGCAGTTCTTC | CASSPIAGGPTPYNEQFF
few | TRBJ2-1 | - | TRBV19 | TGTGCCAGTAGTATTGCGGGTTATGAGCAGTTCTTC | CASSIAGYEQFF
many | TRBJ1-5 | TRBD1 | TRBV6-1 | TGTGCCAGCAGTCGACTAGGACAGGCCAGCCATCAGCCCCAGCATTTT | CASSRLGQASHQPQHF
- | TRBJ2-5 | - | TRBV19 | TGTGCCAGTAGAAGAGGGTTGGAAGAGACCCAGTACTTC | CASRRGLEETQYF
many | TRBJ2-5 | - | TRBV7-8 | TGTGCCAGCAGCCCCTACTTGGGCGCTGAAGAGACCCAGTACTTC | CASSPYLGAEETQYF